Listed below are T cell receptor beta chains from one sample, sequenced in a study of response to subunit inactivated influenza vaccine. Each CDR3 protein gets one entry after TCRdb re-called the RT-PCR reads with MiXCR. The table has hundreds of thousands of distinct CDR3 sequences, roughly 9.8% seen once. The starting material was PBMCs from blood, obtained roughly 6 weeks after vaccination. These receptors came from a man in his fifties or sixties who received an inactivated influenza vaccine. Both conserved end residues are part of each CDR3. The order of the fields is CDR3 length, J gene, V gene, clone size, D gene, CDR3 protein, CDR3 DNA. D genes are given only for firm matches. The size field is filled for only some rows; it gives once, few, many or a size class.

CDR3 length: 16
J gene: TRBJ2-3
V gene: TRBV5-8
clone size: few
D gene: TRBD2
CDR3 protein: CASSLSLAGVADTQYF
CDR3 DNA: TGTGCCAGCAGCTTGTCGCTAGCGGGAGTGGCAGATACGCAGTATTTT

CDR3 length: 15
J gene: TRBJ2-2
V gene: TRBV5-1
clone size: few
D gene: -
CDR3 protein: CASSPKGPNSGELFF
CDR3 DNA: TGCGCCAGCAGCCCTAAGGGACCCAATTCCGGGGAGCTGTTTTTT

CDR3 length: 14
J gene: TRBJ2-3
V gene: TRBV24-1
clone size: many
D gene: TRBD2
CDR3 protein: CATSLAGEADTQYF
CDR3 DNA: TGTGCCACCAGTCTAGCGGGAGAGGCTGATACGCAGTATTTT

CDR3 length: 16
J gene: TRBJ2-1
V gene: TRBV6-5
clone size: few
D gene: TRBD2
CDR3 protein: CASSYFSGGERSEQFF
CDR3 DNA: TGTGCCAGCAGTTACTTTAGCGGGGGGGAGAGGAGTGAGCAGTTCTTC

CDR3 length: 15
J gene: TRBJ2-7
V gene: TRBV7-2
clone size: -
D gene: TRBD2
CDR3 protein: CASSRVAGVAHEQYF
CDR3 DNA: TGTGCCAGCAGCCGAGTCGCGGGGGTTGCCCACGAGCAGTACTTC

CDR3 length: 15
J gene: TRBJ1-1
V gene: TRBV12-3/TRBV12-4
clone size: -
D gene: -
CDR3 protein: CASSPSWTLHPEAFF
CDR3 DNA: TGTGCCAGCAGTCCATCCTGGACCCTACACCCTGAAGCTTTCTTT

CDR3 length: 14
J gene: TRBJ2-2
V gene: TRBV29-1
clone size: -
D gene: -
CDR3 protein: CSVLGSTNTGELFF
CDR3 DNA: TGCAGCGTGCTGGGTTCAACGAACACCGGGGAGCTGTTTTTT

CDR3 length: 12
J gene: TRBJ1-6
V gene: TRBV27
clone size: few
D gene: -
CDR3 protein: CASSLLGEPLHF
CDR3 DNA: TGTGCCAGCAGTTTACTCGGTGAACCCCTCCACTTT

CDR3 length: 16
J gene: TRBJ2-5
V gene: TRBV5-1
clone size: many
D gene: TRBD1
CDR3 protein: CASSSPDTGAKETQYF
CDR3 DNA: TGCGCCAGCAGCTCGCCCGACACAGGGGCCAAAGAGACCCAGTACTTC

CDR3 length: 14
J gene: TRBJ2-3
V gene: TRBV12-3/TRBV12-4
clone size: few
D gene: -
CDR3 protein: CASSPRLPVDTQYF
CDR3 DNA: TGTGCCAGCAGCCCCCGCTTACCGGTAGATACGCAGTATTTT

CDR3 length: 14
J gene: TRBJ1-4
V gene: TRBV14
clone size: -
D gene: -
CDR3 protein: CASSQVQFNEKLFF
CDR3 DNA: TGTGCCAGCAGCCAAGTGCAGTTTAATGAAAAACTGTTTTTT

CDR3 length: 13
J gene: TRBJ2-1
V gene: TRBV19
clone size: -
D gene: -
CDR3 protein: CASSPHRGNEQFF
CDR3 DNA: TGTGCCAGTAGTCCCCATCGGGGAAATGAGCAGTTCTTC

CDR3 length: 11
J gene: TRBJ2-7
V gene: TRBV5-6
clone size: -
D gene: -
CDR3 protein: CASSYDEEQYF
CDR3 DNA: TGTGCCAGCAGCTATGACGAGGAGCAGTACTTC

CDR3 length: 17
J gene: TRBJ1-4
V gene: TRBV7-2
clone size: few
D gene: TRBD1
CDR3 protein: CASSLRAGTGGDEKLFF
CDR3 DNA: TGTGCCAGCAGCTTACGGGCCGGGACAGGGGGCGATGAAAAACTGTTTTTT

CDR3 length: 15
J gene: TRBJ2-2
V gene: TRBV29-1
clone size: -
D gene: TRBD1
CDR3 protein: CSVEGTGRGTGELFF
CDR3 DNA: TGCAGCGTTGAGGGGACAGGGCGGGGCACCGGGGAGCTGTTTTTT

CDR3 length: 12
J gene: TRBJ2-5
V gene: TRBV20-1
clone size: -
D gene: -
CDR3 protein: CSGTSSRETQYF
CDR3 DNA: TGCAGTGGCACGTCAAGTCGGGAGACCCAGTACTTC

CDR3 length: 15
J gene: TRBJ2-1
V gene: TRBV20-1
clone size: many
D gene: TRBD2
CDR3 protein: CSARVFQREGYEQFF
CDR3 DNA: TGCAGTGCTAGAGTTTTCCAGCGGGAGGGCTATGAGCAGTTCTTC

CDR3 length: 14
J gene: TRBJ2-7
V gene: TRBV3-1
clone size: -
D gene: TRBD2
CDR3 protein: CASSQETSPTWQYF
CDR3 DNA: TGTGCCAGCAGCCAAGAGACTAGCCCTACTTGGCAGTACTTC

CDR3 length: 14
J gene: TRBJ1-2
V gene: TRBV10-3
clone size: few
D gene: -
CDR3 protein: CATLNTGAYYGYTF
CDR3 DNA: TGTGCCACCCTGAATACGGGGGCTTACTATGGCTACACCTTC

CDR3 length: 12
J gene: TRBJ1-1
V gene: TRBV11-2
clone size: -
D gene: -
CDR3 protein: CASSLSRGQAFF
CDR3 DNA: TGTGCCAGCAGCTTAAGTAGAGGGCAGGCTTTCTTT

CDR3 length: 13
J gene: TRBJ2-7
V gene: TRBV7-2
clone size: few
D gene: -
CDR3 protein: CASSFGQYYEQYF
CDR3 DNA: TGTGCCAGCAGCTTTGGGCAGTACTACGAGCAGTACTTC

CDR3 length: 17
J gene: TRBJ2-1
V gene: TRBV6-5
clone size: few
D gene: -
CDR3 protein: CASSYSINGAGYNEQFF
CDR3 DNA: TGTGCCAGCAGTTACTCGATAAATGGGGCGGGCTACAATGAGCAGTTCTTC

CDR3 length: 15
J gene: TRBJ2-1
V gene: TRBV4-3
clone size: many
D gene: -
CDR3 protein: CASSQDGSPGNEQFF
CDR3 DNA: TGCGCCAGCAGCCAAGACGGGAGTCCAGGCAATGAGCAGTTCTTC

CDR3 length: 15
J gene: TRBJ1-2
V gene: TRBV7-8
clone size: -
D gene: -
CDR3 protein: CASSSVGTRGYGYTF
CDR3 DNA: TGTGCCAGCAGCTCCGTGGGAACCCGGGGCTATGGCTACACCTTC

CDR3 length: 17
J gene: TRBJ2-3
V gene: TRBV5-6
clone size: -
D gene: TRBD1
CDR3 protein: CASSPSWPGQAHDTQYF
CDR3 DNA: TGTGCCAGCAGCCCATCCTGGCCGGGACAGGCCCATGATACGCAGTATTTT

CDR3 length: 12
J gene: TRBJ1-2
V gene: TRBV5-1
clone size: -
D gene: TRBD1
CDR3 protein: CASSQGTGHSTF
CDR3 DNA: TGCGCCAGCAGCCAGGGGACAGGGCATTCCACCTTC

CDR3 length: 13
J gene: TRBJ2-7
V gene: TRBV6-2/TRBV6-3
clone size: -
D gene: -
CDR3 protein: CATRDPGHYEQYF
CDR3 DNA: TGTGCCACCCGGGACCCTGGGCACTACGAGCAGTACTTC

CDR3 length: 13
J gene: TRBJ2-7
V gene: TRBV3-1
clone size: -
D gene: -
CDR3 protein: CASSPRAAGRQYF
CDR3 DNA: TGTGCCAGCAGCCCCCGAGCGGCGGGGAGGCAGTACTTC

CDR3 length: 15
J gene: TRBJ2-6
V gene: TRBV6-2/TRBV6-3
clone size: -
D gene: TRBD1
CDR3 protein: CASSDRDSGANVLTF
CDR3 DNA: TGTGCCAGCAGCGACAGGGACTCTGGGGCCAACGTCCTGACTTTC

CDR3 length: 13
J gene: TRBJ1-1
V gene: TRBV10-3
clone size: -
D gene: -
CDR3 protein: CAIRANRNTEAFF
CDR3 DNA: TGTGCCATCAGAGCGAACCGTAACACTGAAGCTTTCTTT

CDR3 length: 12
J gene: TRBJ2-3
V gene: TRBV20-1
clone size: many
D gene: -
CDR3 protein: CSAPGRPDTQYF
CDR3 DNA: TGCAGTGCTCCGGGGCGCCCGGATACGCAGTATTTT

CDR3 length: 14
J gene: TRBJ2-3
V gene: TRBV5-5
clone size: few
D gene: -
CDR3 protein: CASSYDSITDTQYF
CDR3 DNA: TGTGCCAGCAGCTACGACAGCATCACAGATACGCAGTATTTT

CDR3 length: 14
J gene: TRBJ1-2
V gene: TRBV5-5
clone size: few
D gene: -
CDR3 protein: CASSLSSRAHGYTF
CDR3 DNA: TGTGCCAGCAGCTTGAGCTCGAGAGCCCATGGCTACACCTTC

CDR3 length: 14
J gene: TRBJ2-3
V gene: TRBV7-9
clone size: -
D gene: TRBD1
CDR3 protein: CASSLLGQGVTQYF
CDR3 DNA: TGTGCCAGCAGCTTACTGGGACAGGGTGTTACGCAGTATTTT

CDR3 length: 14
J gene: TRBJ2-3
V gene: TRBV5-1
clone size: few
D gene: -
CDR3 protein: CASSHRRPTDTQYF
CDR3 DNA: TGCGCCAGCTCACACCGACGACCCACAGATACGCAGTATTTT

CDR3 length: 18
J gene: TRBJ2-1
V gene: TRBV15
clone size: few
D gene: TRBD2
CDR3 protein: CATSRDLTSGSGGNEQFF
CDR3 DNA: TGTGCCACCAGCAGAGATCTCACTAGCGGGAGTGGGGGCAATGAGCAGTTCTTC

CDR3 length: 15
J gene: TRBJ1-3
V gene: TRBV4-3
clone size: many
D gene: -
CDR3 protein: CASSQEAQTPNTIYF
CDR3 DNA: TGCGCCAGCAGCCAAGAAGCACAGACTCCAAACACCATATATTTT

CDR3 length: 15
J gene: TRBJ2-2
V gene: TRBV12-3/TRBV12-4
clone size: many
D gene: -
CDR3 protein: CASRPGATTAGELFF
CDR3 DNA: TGTGCCAGCAGGCCAGGGGCCACAACAGCCGGGGAGCTGTTTTTT

CDR3 length: 13
J gene: TRBJ2-5
V gene: TRBV5-1
clone size: many
D gene: -
CDR3 protein: CASSLVGKETQYF
CDR3 DNA: TGCGCCAGCAGCTTGGTCGGTAAAGAGACCCAGTACTTC

CDR3 length: 14
J gene: TRBJ2-7
V gene: TRBV15
clone size: -
D gene: -
CDR3 protein: CATSREQGGYEQYF
CDR3 DNA: TGTGCCACCAGCAGAGAGCAGGGAGGCTACGAGCAGTACTTC